The 20 T cell receptor beta chains listed next were all sequenced from one sample in a study of T cells after yellow fever vaccination. TCRdb processed the 5' RACE reads anew with MiXCR; each CDR3 protein has one entry. Of some 300,000 distinct CDR3 sequences in the sample, roughly 8.4% were seen once. The starting material was PBMCs, obtained about 41 days after the first yellow fever vaccination. All receptors come from a man aged 18 to 35 who received the YFV17D yellow fever vaccine.

The chain recombines TRBV13 with TRBJ1-1, with D unclear. This CDR3 has 12 residues. The germline gives CDR1 PRHDT, CDR2 FYEKMQ (reference sequence). The V end lost 0 bases, the J end lost 10 bases, and 9 bases lay between the germline ends. The DNA for the CDR3 is TGTGCCAGCAGCTTAGGGCCGCCCCCAGCTTTCTTT. This codes for CASSLGPPPAFF.

The chain employs TRBV7-3 and TRBJ2-1; D is perhaps TRBD2 (5 bases). Germline CDR1 SGHTA, CDR2 FQGTGA. Between the trimmed V and J ends, which lost 3 bases and 5 bases, there was a span of 5 bases. The CDR3 totals 12 residues. Here the CDR3 DNA reads TGTGCCAGCAGCTTCGGGGACAATGAGCAGTTCTTC. It yields the protein CASSFGDNEQFF.

This chain joins TRBV7-9 and TRBJ2-5, with 15 positions matching TRBD2. CDR3 length: 17 residues. Trimming cost V 4 bases and J 4 bases; bases outside gene matches: 7. Looked up from germline, CDR1 is SEHNR and CDR2 is FQNEAQ (reference sequence). This CDR3 is CASSSTPGLAGGETQYF. CDR3 in DNA: TGTGCCAGCAGCTCAACCCCGGGACTAGCGGGGGGAGAGACCCAGTACTTC.

This clonotype appeared many times. The rearrangement links TRBV7-2 to TRBJ1-2; D uncertain. This CDR3 has 13 amino acids. Germline CDR1 SGHTA, CDR2 FQGNSA. Trimming cost V 5 bases and J 4 bases, with 11 bases left between them. The CDR3 here is CASSTTVSYGYTF. The DNA of the CDR3 is TGTGCCAGCAGCACAACAGTCTCCTATGGCTACACCTTC.

There are a few counts of this clonotype. The chain uses TRBV5-1 and TRBJ1-6, with 10 positions matching TRBD1. The length of the CDR3 is 14 residues. CDR1 and CDR2 (germline): SGHRS, YFSETQ. Trimming cost V 4 bases and J 10 bases; bases outside gene matches: 5. The CDR3 loop reads CASSQTGGQSPLHF. DNA of the CDR3: TGCGCCAGCAGCCAGACAGGGGGCCAGTCACCCCTCCACTTT.

The chain couples TRBV5-1 to TRBJ1-4; TRBD1 agrees at 8 bases. With 4 bases clipped from V and 0 bases from J, the junction kept 2 bases outside the gene matches. The CDR3 runs 15 residues. CDR1 is SGHRS and CDR2 is YFSETQ in the germline V gene. The CDR3 DNA is TGCGCCAGCAGCCGGGGACAGGCAACTAATGAAAAACTGTTTTTT. Translated, it gives CASSRGQATNEKLFF.

The chain employs TRBV20-1 and TRBJ1-4; no clear D. V was shortened by 2 bases and J by 4 bases, with 8 bases between the two germline ends. Germline V gene lookup returns CDR1 DFQATT and CDR2 SNEGSKA (reference sequence). This CDR3 contains 13 residues. The CDR3, as DNA: TGCAGTGCTAGATTGGGATTTAATGAAAAACTGTTTTTT. It encodes CSARLGFNEKLFF.

The chain joins TRBV4-2 to TRBJ1-2, with D possibly matching TRBD1 (5 bases). Between the trimmed V and J ends, which lost 5 bases and 7 bases, there was a span of 20 bases. Looked up from germline, CDR1 is LGHNA and CDR2 is YNFKEQ. The CDR3 consists of 15 residues. This chain's CDR3 is CASSTRGWDGGGYTF. DNA of the CDR3: TGTGCCAGCAGCACCCGGGGCTGGGACGGTGGTGGCTACACCTTC.

A few counts support this clonotype. At one boundary the junction diverges from the germline segment, which might be a read error. V usage is TRBV5-5 and J usage is TRBJ2-7; D is unclear. CDR1 and CDR2 from the germline V gene are SGHKS and YYEKEE (reference sequence). The CDR3 is 15 amino acids. CDR3 DNA: TGTGCCAGCAGTCACCTCGAGCGATTTGGTGGAGCTTTGGACTTC. It translates to CASSHLERFGGALDF. Full variable domain (remainder filled in from reference TRBV5-5 and TRBJ2-7): DAGVTQSPTHLIKTRGQQVTLRCSPISGHKSVSWYQQVLGQGPQFIFQYYEKEERGRGNFPDRFSARQFPNYSSELNVNALLLGDSALYLCASSHLERFGGALDFGPGTRLTVT.

The gene calls are TRBV20-1 and TRBJ1-2, with unresolved D. From germline, CDR1 is DFQATT and CDR2 SNEGSKA (reference sequence). V was pared by 0 bases and J by 8 bases, with 10 bases between. The CDR3 contains 12 residues. The CDR3: CSARDLAGGYTF. DNA for the CDR3: TGCAGTGCTAGAGATCTGGCGGGGGGCTACACCTTC.

The rearrangement links TRBV5-1 to TRBJ2-7, with 9 bases that match TRBD1. Germline V gene lookup returns CDR1 SGHRS and CDR2 YFSETQ. The junction had 7 bases not matched to a gene; V was cut back by 4 bases and J by 5 bases. CDR3 length: 14 residues. Here the CDR3 reads CASSQRTGEDEQYF. CDR3 bases: TGCGCCAGCAGCCAGCGGACAGGGGAGGACGAGCAGTACTTC.

This clonotype has a count of ten or more. The V and J genes are TRBV5-1 and TRBJ2-2, with TRBD2 identical over 8 bases. The ends lost 4 bases at V and 5 bases at J; junction bases unmatched: 7. Germline V lookup: CDR1 SGHRS, CDR2 YFSETQ. The CDR3 is made up of 15 amino acids. Here the CDR3 reads CASSLHRGGTGELFF. DNA for the CDR3: TGCGCCAGCAGCCTACATCGGGGGGGGACCGGGGAGCTGTTTTTT. Full variable domain (missing parts from reference TRBV5-1 and TRBJ2-2): KAGVTQTPRYLIKTRGQQVTLSCSPISGHRSVSWYQQTPGQGLQFLFEYFSETQRNKGNFPGRFSGRQFSNSRSEMNVSTLELGDSALYLCASSLHRGGTGELFFGEGSRLTVL.

This clonotype was detected ten times or more. The rearrangement uses TRBV4-3 and TRBJ2-7; 11 positions match TRBD1. The ends lost 0 bases at V and 3 bases at J; junction bases unmatched: 4. Per the germline V gene, CDR1 is LGHNA and CDR2 is YSLEER. This CDR3 spans 16 amino acids. The CDR3 DNA reads as TGCGCCAGCAGCCAAGATAGGGACAGGGGGTTCTACGAGCAGTACTTC. Translation gives CASSQDRDRGFYEQYF.

V and J are TRBV6-2 or TRBV6-3 and TRBJ2-7, with 8 bases identical to TRBD1. The CDR3 length is 13 residues. V trimming: 7 bases; J trimming: 2 bases; junction bases outside the gene matches: 4. In germline, CDR1 is MNHEY, CDR2 SVGEGT. CDR3 sequence reads: CASTPTGAYEQYF. The CDR3 DNA sequence: TGTGCCAGCACCCCGACAGGGGCCTACGAGCAGTACTTC.

The rearrangement uses TRBV20-1 and TRBJ1-5; TRBD1 aligns across 8 bases. Germline trimming cut 1 base from V and 10 bases from J; bases unmatched to any gene: 3. The V gene's germline CDR1 is DFQATT and CDR2 SNEGSKA (reference sequence). This CDR3 comprises 12 residues. The CDR3 nucleotides read TGCAGTGCTAGAGTCGGACAGGGCCCCCAGCATTTT. It codes for CSARVGQGPQHF.

V gene TRBV27 combines with J gene TRBJ1-5, with D hard to call. Germline lookup yields CDR1 MNHEY and CDR2 SMNVEV (reference sequence). CDR3 length: 17 residues. V was cut by 5 bases and J by 0 bases, with 17 bases left in between. CDR3 nucleotides: TGTGCCAGCAGTCTTCGTGCGGCAGGAGATAGCAATCAGCCCCAGCATTTT. Its translation: CASSLRAAGDSNQPQHF.

V usage is TRBV18 and J usage is TRBJ2-3; 7 positions match TRBD1. In germline, CDR1 is KGHSH, CDR2 LQKENI. The CDR3 has 15 residues. The V gene end was trimmed by 3 bases and the J gene end by 2 bases; junction bases not matched to a gene: 5. CDR3 sequence: CASSPRDSTTDTQYF. DNA of the CDR3: TGTGCCAGCTCACCCCGGGACAGTACCACAGATACGCAGTATTTT.

In this sample, this clonotype turned up a few times. Here the CDR3 reads CATSARTENQPQHF. CDR3 DNA sequence: TGTGCCACCTCCGCCCGGACAGAGAATCAGCCCCAGCATTTT. The chain links TRBV15 to TRBJ1-5, with D perhaps matching TRBD1 (6 bases). CDR3 length: 14 residues. Germline V gene sequence: CDR1 LNHNV, CDR2 YYDKDF (reference sequence). The V end was cut by 8 bases, the J end by 4 bases, with 15 bases between. Full variable domain (rest looked up from reference TRBV15 and TRBJ1-5): DAMVIQNPRYQVTQFGKPVTLSCSQTLNHNVMYWYQQKSSQAPKLLFHYYDKDFNNEADTPDNFQSRRPNTSFCFLDIRSPGLGDTAMYLCATSARTENQPQHFGDGTRLSIL.

The J gene is TRBJ2-7, the V gene TRBV18, with a weak D call TRBD1 (6 bases). The V end lost 0 bases, the J end lost 8 bases, and 17 bases lay between the germline ends. Germline V gives CDR1 KGHSH, CDR2 LQKENI. The CDR3 runs to 15 residues. The CDR3 here is CASSPPSQGRGKQYV. The CDR3 DNA sequence: TGTGCCAGCTCACCACCATCACAGGGTCGGGGCAAGCAGTACGTC.

A few counts support this clonotype. The rearrangement uses TRBV5-1 and TRBJ1-1; TRBD1 might be the D (5 bases). The CDR3 has 14 amino acids. Germline loops: CDR1 SGHRS, CDR2 YFSETQ. The V gene lost 4 bases and the J gene lost 4 bases, with 14 bases spanning the gap. This CDR3 is CASSTGTQGTEAFF. Here the CDR3 DNA reads TGCGCCAGCAGCACCGGGACTCAGGGCACTGAAGCTTTCTTT.